This TCR beta chain was found in a study of blood T cell repertoires in COVID-19 (dated by TCRdb to 2018 to 2020). Regarding the study in general: The collaborator samples originated in the United States, Italy and Spain and spanned the acute and convalescent phases of COVID-19. The material from the prospective study consisted of cDNA or gDNA derived from T cells, B-cell-depleted T cells, or PBMCs. Subjects who had been exposed to COVID-19, were actively infected with it, or had recovered from it provided the deeply sampled blood TCRbeta repertoires that made up the dataset. The repertoires were made available in a free public database intended to serve as a resource for research on the immune response to SARS-CoV-2. The samples were drawn from the first 160 participants of the ongoing ImmuneRACE study and from 1,254 subjects provided by 6 global collaborators. The sample metadata nearly always contained a de-identified subject ID, COVID-19 status, age in years and sex. Where HLA class I and class II types were available, the types were taken from metadata supplied by the sample provider, not from assay-based typing. Paper-wide results and their limitations: Clinical and demographic metadata were provided uncurated, with the amount varying by source and participant.

The immunoSEQ Assay, a bias-controlled multiplex PCR, was used to amplify TCRbeta CDR3 regions from genomic DNA. The paper's processing steps were these. Within the assay, amplification of reference gene primers was used to estimate how many nucleated cells each sample contained. To quantify the absolute abundance of each unique TCRbeta CDR3 rearrangement, sequence reads were collapsed and filtered. Productive Simpson clonality was computed per sample as the square root of Simpson's diversity index over productive rearrangements. Sourced from immuneACCESS, this table was stored by TCRdb with only in-frame sequences that have V and J called. A share of the clones is absent; for the studies checked, an unresolved V gene accounts for under half, and the remainder has no known explanation. Clone size and V and J calls were adopted from that table, with D and trimming inferred from the DNA. The sample profile shows approximately 330,000 clones; around 87% of them were found once. The top ten hold more than 3% of the sample.

Each collaborating institution followed its own protocols to collect whole blood in K2EDTA tubes. For TCRbeta analysis, collaborators shipped samples in one of three forms: frozen whole blood, isolated PBMCs, or DNA extracted from either of those sample types. Sequences MGHDK (CDR1) and SYGVNS (CDR2) are obtained from the germline V gene. Trimming costs V 2 bases and J 10 bases, and their ends lie 8 bases apart. From its cysteine to its phenylalanine, the CDR3 spans 12 amino acids. Only CDR3 DNA remains: 36 bases, in frame from the first base. With regard to this clone: Its antigen is currently not known. Qualities for individual bases were not recorded, and no much larger clone is one base off.

The receptor was derived from a woman in her forties or fifties with active or convalescent COVID-19. Sequenced sample: peripheral blood. The sequence is built from TRBV25-1 and TRBJ1-4, and TRBD1 may be the D gene, going by 5 matching bases. The CDR3 reads as follows: CASSEVGGKLFF. The nucleotides read TGTGCCAGCAGTGAAGTGGGGGGAAAACTGTTTTTT.